The source of this T cell receptor (beta chain) is a study of T-cell reconstitution after alpha-beta-depleted transplantation in children. Per the germline V gene, CDR1 is SGHDT and CDR2 is YYEEEE. The CDR3 consists of 14 residues. V lost 0 bases, J lost 0 bases, and 7 bases lay in between. Preparation of the TCRbeta library used unique molecular identifiers. One entry per CDR3 protein results from TCRdb running MiXCR on the PCR reads. This table holds roughly 400,000 distinct CDR3 sequences, just over 20% found once. The clonotype originates from a human donor who donated a stem cell graft to a child with acute myeloid leukemia. The material sequenced was PBMCs from the stem cell graft donor, taken from the stem cell graft. V usage is TRBV5-6 and J usage is TRBJ2-7; no firm D call. The CDR3 reads CASSLAASSYEQYF. In DNA form, the CDR3 reads TGTGCCAGCAGCTTGGCCGCCAGCTCCTACGAGCAGTACTTC.